Here is one T cell receptor beta chain with its context. Deletions cut 2 bases from V and 0 bases from J, with 11 bases between. The length of the CDR3 is 15 residues. Germline CDR1 reads MNHNS; CDR2 reads SASEGT. This specimen belongs to a study of blood T cell repertoires in COVID-19. Study background: From the United States, Italy and Spain came samples of acute and convalescent COVID-19.

Sequencing used immunoSEQ multiplex PCR; TCRdb keeps in-frame clones, though not all of them. Of roughly 220,000 clones in the sample, roughly 76% were seen once. Sequences were obtained from peripheral blood. The TCR sequence derives from an elderly woman with COVID-19, enrolled during active disease. The rearrangement links TRBV6-1 to TRBJ2-7; possibly TRBD1 for D (6 bases). CDR3 in DNA: TGTGCCAGCAGTGAATTGGGGACACTCTCCTACGAGCAGTACTTC. This gives the protein CASSELGTLSYEQYF.